The 29 T cell receptor beta chains reported below all come from one sample, sequenced in a study of Graves' ophthalmopathy and Graves' hyperthyroidism. RNA transcripts served as template for amplifying TCR beta CDR3 sequences. HTBI-primed first-round RT-PCR preceded second-round multiplex PCR. Via MiXCR, TCRdb re-called the multiplex PCR reads, giving one row per CDR3 protein. The data hold 300,000 to 400,000 distinct CDR3 sequences, with 17% observed a single time. Sequencing used peripheral blood. Receptor source: an adult man with Graves' ophthalmopathy.

Many counts were recorded for this clonotype. The rearrangement links TRBV3-1 to TRBJ2-7; a possible D gene is TRBD1 (5 bases). From germline, CDR1 is LGHDT and CDR2 YNNKEL (reference sequence). V lost 1 base, J lost 5 bases, and 18 bases lay in between. There are 16 residues in the CDR3. The CDR3, as DNA: TGTGCCAGCAGCCAAGTTTCGAGAGTTCAGGGCGACGAGCAGTACTTC. It yields the protein CASSQVSRVQGDEQYF.

This clonotype has at least ten counts. V is TRBV15 and J is TRBJ2-5; D unresolved. There are 14 residues in the CDR3. Germline V gene sequence: CDR1 LNHNV, CDR2 YYDKDF (reference sequence). V lost 1 base and J 1 base, leaving 7 bases between the germline ends. The CDR3, as DNA: TGTGCCACCAGCAGAGCCCTGGGCCAAGAGACCCAGTACTTC. Its translation: CATSRALGQETQYF. The full variable domain, with the rest looked up from reference TRBV15 and TRBJ2-5, is DAMVIQNPRYQVTQFGKPVTLSCSQTLNHNVMYWYQQKSSQAPKLLFHYYDKDFNNEADTPDNFQSRRPNTSFCFLDIRSPGLGDTAMYLCATSRALGQETQYFGPGTRLLVL.

This clonotype was detected many times. The V call is TRBV2, the J call TRBJ1-5; maybe TRBD1 (5 bases). The germline V gene encodes CDR1 SNHLY and CDR2 FYNNEI. The V end lost 5 bases, the J end lost 3 bases, and 14 bases lay between the germline ends. The length of the CDR3 is 15 residues. The CDR3 loop is CASSSIQGFNQPQHF. CDR3 nucleotides: TGTGCCAGCAGTAGTATTCAGGGATTCAATCAGCCCCAGCATTTT.

At least ten counts were recorded for this clonotype. This chain links TRBV27 with TRBJ1-3, with 8 nucleotides matching TRBD1. The CDR3 loop spans 14 amino acids. Per the germline V gene, CDR1 is MNHEY and CDR2 is SMNVEV (reference sequence). After removal of 6 bases from V and 3 bases from J, the junction contained 4 bases not matched to a gene. CDR3 nucleotide sequence: TGTGCCAGCAGCTCAGGACAGGGTGGAAACACCATATATTTT. Translated: CASSSGQGGNTIYF.

Only a few counts were recorded for this clonotype. The chain carries TRBV29-1 and TRBJ2-5; D might be TRBD1 or TRBD2, each matching 5 bases. Between the trimmed V and J ends, which lost 5 bases and 5 bases, there was a span of 12 bases. Germline assignment: CDR1 SQVTM and CDR2 ANQGSEA. The CDR3 contains 12 residues. CDR3 DNA: TGCAGCGTTCTCGGGGCCGATGAGACCCAGTACTTC. Amino acid sequence: CSVLGADETQYF.

The rearrangement links TRBV20-1 to TRBJ1-1, with D unresolved. The length of the CDR3 is 15 residues. V was trimmed by 4 bases and J by 0 bases, leaving 15 bases between them. CDR1 is DFQATT, CDR2 SNEGSKA, per germline (reference sequence). The CDR3 DNA is TGCAGTGCTATCAGCGCCCTGCCGGTGAACACTGAAGCTTTCTTT. Translating gives CSAISALPVNTEAFF.

This clonotype came up many times. The chain carries TRBV12-3 or TRBV12-4 and TRBJ2-5; 10 nucleotides line up with TRBD1. V shed 5 bases and J 2 bases; nucleotides not matched to a gene: 11. The length of the CDR3 is 17 residues. In nucleotides, the CDR3 is TGTGCCAGCAGTCCATCCCGGGACAGGGGTGTACAAGAGACCCAGTACTTC. This codes for CASSPSRDRGVQETQYF.

CDR3 residues: CASRGGDRETIAFF. The CDR3 DNA sequence: TGTGCCAGCAGGGGCGGGGACAGGGAAACCATCGCTTTCTTT. The V and J genes are TRBV12-3 or TRBV12-4 and TRBJ1-1; TRBD1 agrees at 9 bases. This CDR3 is built from 14 residues. The V segment lost 6 bases and the J segment 11 bases; nucleotides outside the gene matches: 13.

This clonotype was seen repeatedly, ten times or more. V usage is TRBV6-4 and J usage is TRBJ1-2, with D perhaps matching TRBD1 (6 bases). The CDR3 length is 17 residues. V was clipped by 5 bases and J by 3 bases, with 22 bases between them. Germline values: CDR1 MRHNA, CDR2 SNTAGT. In DNA, the CDR3 is TGTGCCAGCAGTCCTGAAAGGATTGGGGGGCTGCACTATGGCTACACCTTC. Amino acids: CASSPERIGGLHYGYTF.

This clonotype has at least ten counts. This sequence joins TRBV6-2 or TRBV6-3 and TRBJ2-7; perhaps TRBD2 as D (7 bases). Germline values: CDR1 MNHEY, CDR2 SVGEGT. CDR3 length: 15 residues. The germline V and J ends were trimmed by 2 bases and 3 bases, with 14 bases remaining between them. The CDR3 sequence: CASSYPWGGNYEQYF. In DNA form, the CDR3 reads TGTGCCAGCAGTTACCCCTGGGGGGGCAACTACGAGCAGTACTTC.

This clonotype was observed many times. This chain joins TRBV11-2 and TRBJ2-7; 11 nucleotides agree with TRBD2. V dropped 5 bases and J dropped 4; count of bases not matched to a gene: 4. The germline V gene encodes CDR1 SGHAT and CDR2 FQNNGV. This CDR3 contains 14 residues. In DNA form, the CDR3 reads TGTGCCAGCAGCCTCGGGACTAGCGGTTACGAGCAGTACTTC. This encodes CASSLGTSGYEQYF. Filled out from reference TRBV11-2 and TRBJ2-7, the complete variable domain reads EAGVAQSPRYKIIEKRQSVAFWCNPISGHATLYWYQQILGQGPKLLIQFQNNGVVDDSQLPKDRFSAERLKGVDSTLKIQPAKLEDSAVYLCASSLGTSGYEQYFGPGTRLTVT.

A remark on this clonotype: A junction boundary mismatches the germline segment, possibly from a read error. This chain joins TRBV27 and TRBJ2-7, with D uncertain. The germline gives CDR1 MNHEY, CDR2 SMNVEV (reference sequence). This CDR3 spans 14 amino acids. The CDR3 region has the DNA TGTGCCAGCAGTTTATTGCTGAGGTCCTACGAGCAGTGCTTC. It translates to CASSLLLRSYEQCF.

This clonotype was picked up many times. The rearrangement joins TRBV5-1 to TRBJ2-5, with a tentative D call TRBD2 (5 bases). This CDR3 has 14 amino acids. Germline CDR1 and CDR2: SGHRS and YFSETQ. Trimming stripped 6 bases from V and 4 bases from J, with 16 bases between. CDR3 residues: CASTLLTRTETQYF. Here the CDR3 DNA reads TGCGCCAGCACACTATTAACTAGAACAGAGACCCAGTACTTC.

This clonotype was observed many times. The rearrangement joins TRBV7-2 to TRBJ2-7; weak D call: TRBD1 (6 bases). Trimming stripped 6 bases from V and 0 bases from J, with 12 bases between. Looked up from germline, CDR1 is SGHTA and CDR2 is FQGNSA. CDR3 length: 14 residues. The CDR3 reads CASSFDRFSYEQYF. Here the CDR3 DNA reads TGTGCCAGCAGTTTTGACAGGTTCTCCTACGAGCAGTACTTC.

This clonotype showed up many times. The J gene is TRBJ2-7, the V gene TRBV11-2; D ambiguous. This CDR3 spans 12 amino acids. Germline V gives CDR1 SGHAT, CDR2 FQNNGV. V was shortened by 3 bases and J by 4 bases, with 7 bases between the two germline ends. DNA for the CDR3: TGTGCCAGCAGCTTGCACCTTTACGAGCAGTACTTC. It specifies CASSLHLYEQYF.

A note on this clonotype: A much larger clone is a single base away; this may be a read error. The V call is TRBV4-3, the J call TRBJ2-5, with 11 bases that match TRBD2. Germline loops: CDR1 LGHNA, CDR2 YSLEER. This CDR3 is 14 amino acids long. This CDR3 is CASSQAETSGTLYF. DNA for the CDR3: TGCGCCAGCAGCCAAGCAGAGACTAGCGGGACCCTGTACTTC.

This clonotype was seen repeatedly, ten times or more. The chain joins TRBV6-1 to TRBJ2-7; 10 nucleotides agree with TRBD2. The CDR3 is 14 amino acids. CDR1 is MNHNS, CDR2 SASEGT, per germline. After removal of 5 bases from V and 6 bases from J, the junction contained 7 bases not matched to a gene. CDR3: CASSHLAGEGEQYF. CDR3 bases: TGTGCCAGCAGTCATCTAGCGGGAGAGGGCGAGCAGTACTTC.

This clonotype appeared many times. This chain connects TRBV12-3 or TRBV12-4 to TRBJ1-1, with a weak D call TRBD1 (6 bases). Trimming took off 5 bases at V and 2 bases at J, with 9 bases between the two ends. This CDR3 has 13 residues. The CDR3 DNA follows: TGTGCCAGCAGTCGACAGGCTAACACTGAAGCTTTCTTT. Its translation: CASSRQANTEAFF.

Points on this clonotype: Sequence at one end of the junction differs from germline and may be a read error. The chain uses TRBV6-1 and TRBJ2-7; 7 bases are shared with TRBD2. The germline V gene has CDR1 MNHNS and CDR2 SASEGT. This CDR3 spans 14 amino acids. The CDR3 region is CASRPMGLTYEQSF. In DNA, the CDR3 is TGTGCCAGCAGGCCCATGGGACTAACCTACGAGCAGTCCTTC.

This clonotype appeared many times. The chain recombines TRBV19 with TRBJ2-7; D is possibly TRBD2 (5 bases). V was trimmed by 5 bases and J by 7 bases, leaving 18 bases between them. The V gene's germline CDR1 is LNHDA and CDR2 SQIVND (reference sequence). This CDR3 contains 14 residues. The CDR3 DNA sequence: TGTGCCAGTAGTGCAACAGCAGCAGCGGAGGAGCAGTACTTC. It encodes CASSATAAAEEQYF.

This chain links TRBV27 with TRBJ2-5; 11 bases fit TRBD2. V lost 5 bases and J lost 4; bases outside the gene matches: 6. The CDR3 covers 15 residues. Germline assignment: CDR1 MNHEY and CDR2 SMNVEV (reference sequence). The CDR3 coding sequence is TGTGCCAGCAGTGCTTTAACTAGCGGGAGAGAGACCCAGTACTTC. Translating it yields CASSALTSGRETQYF.

This clonotype has at least ten counts. The V call is TRBV11-3, the J call TRBJ2-5, with D uncertain. V lost 1 base to trimming and J lost 5 bases, with 14 bases between them. This CDR3 comprises 15 residues. CDR1 is SGHNT and CDR2 is YENEEA in the germline V gene. CDR3 region: CASSLVGSSTETQYF. DNA for the CDR3: TGTGCCAGCAGCTTAGTTGGTTCCTCTACGGAGACCCAGTACTTC. The full variable domain, its missing parts supplied by reference TRBV11-3 and TRBJ2-5, is EAGVVQSPRYKIIEKKQPVAFWCNPISGHNTLYWYLQNLGQGPELLIRYENEEAVDDSQLPKDRFSAERLKGVDSTLKIQPAELGDSAVYLCASSLVGSSTETQYFGPGTRLLVL.

The chain uses TRBV7-8 and TRBJ1-2, with TRBD1 matching over 7 bases. CDR3 length: 14 residues. V gave up 1 base and J gave up 8 bases; unmatched junction bases: 7. Per germline, CDR1 SGHVS and CDR2 FQNEAQ. CDR3 DNA sequence: TGTGCCAGCAGCTTAGAAAAGACAGGGAAGGGCTACACCTTC. Its translation is CASSLEKTGKGYTF. The full variable domain, completed using reference TRBV7-8 and TRBJ1-2, is GAGVSQSPRYKVAKRGQDVALRCDPISGHVSLFWYQQALGQGPEFLTYFQNEAQLDKSGLPSDRFFAERPEGSVSTLKIQRTQQEDSAVYLCASSLEKTGKGYTFGSGTRLTVV.

This clonotype was picked up many times. This chain uses TRBV6-1 with TRBJ2-4; D unclear. V gave up 0 bases and J gave up 0 bases, with 6 bases separating them. The CDR3 loop spans 15 amino acids. From germline, CDR1 is MNHNS and CDR2 SASEGT. The CDR3 loop reads CASSEAGPAKNIQYF. In DNA, the CDR3 is TGTGCCAGCAGTGAAGCCGGGCCAGCCAAAAACATTCAGTACTTC.

There are many counts of this clonotype. This chain links TRBV5-1 with TRBJ2-7; 8 bases line up with TRBD2. This CDR3 region has 13 residues. Germline V gives CDR1 SGHRS, CDR2 YFSETQ. Trimming at V came to 5 bases and at J to 6 bases, leaving 7 bases not matched to a gene. CDR3 protein: CASSSAGALEQYF. CDR3 sequence (DNA): TGCGCCAGCAGTTCAGCGGGAGCCCTCGAGCAGTACTTC.

V usage is TRBV7-8 and J usage is TRBJ2-7; TRBD1 is a possible D gene (6 bases). V was cut by 6 bases and J by 2 bases, with 17 bases left in between. Per germline, CDR1 SGHVS and CDR2 FQNEAQ. The CDR3 has 15 amino acids. The CDR3 loop reads CASRRAGVIAYEQYF. In DNA, the CDR3 is TGTGCCAGCAGGAGGGCAGGGGTGATCGCCTACGAGCAGTACTTC.

This chain uses TRBV11-2 with TRBJ2-7; D gene uncertain. The CDR3 runs 14 residues. V was clipped by 1 base and J by 5 bases, with 12 bases between them. CDR1 SGHAT and CDR2 FQNNGV come from the germline V gene. The CDR3 DNA reads as TGTGCCAGCAGCTTAGTAGGCCCAAGCGACGAGCAGTACTTC. Translating it yields CASSLVGPSDEQYF.

This clonotype was picked up many times. CDR3 sequence reads: CASSLVFSETQYF. The CDR3 DNA reads as TGTGCCAGCAGCTTAGTCTTTTCGGAGACCCAGTACTTC. The chain has TRBV7-9 and TRBJ2-5; D gene unclear. Germline V gives CDR1 SEHNR, CDR2 FQNEAQ (reference sequence). The CDR3 runs to 13 residues. The V and J ends lost 1 base and 5 bases respectively, with 8 bases between them.

Many counts were recorded for this clonotype. V is TRBV24-1 and J is TRBJ1-5, with no clear D. The CDR3 is 14 amino acids. Germline-derived CDR1 and CDR2 are KGHDR and SFDVKD. Between the trimmed V and J ends, which lost 12 bases and 6 bases, there was a span of 20 bases. The chain's CDR3 is CAPRASVTLQPQHF. The CDR3 nucleotides read TGTGCCCCCCGCGCGAGCGTTACACTTCAGCCCCAGCATTTT.